Shown below are 27 T cell receptor beta chains from a single sample sequenced in a study of OX40 agonist ivuxolimab in advanced cancers. Libraries were prepared by immunoSEQ multiplex PCR; TCRdb keeps only in-frame clonotypes and omits some of them. The table lists approximately 61,000 clones, 75% to 90% of them singletons. The material was CD4+ or CD8+ T cells sorted from blood, obtained in a trial of the OX40 agonist ivuxolimab. These receptors all stem from an adult with an advanced solid tumor such as melanoma, head and neck, liver or kidney cancer.

This rearrangement joins TRBV30 to TRBJ1-3; no reliable D call. V was clipped by 0 bases and J by 6 bases, with 3 bases between them. This CDR3 contains 11 residues. Germline CDR1 is GTSNPN and CDR2 is SVGIG (reference sequence). The CDR3 DNA is TGTGCCTGGAGTGTAACAAACACCATATATTTT. This sequence encodes CAWSVTNTIYF.

The chain couples TRBV4-1 to TRBJ2-2, with D possibly TRBD1 on 5 matching bases. V lost 6 bases, J lost 6 bases, and 8 bases lay in between. CDR3 length: 12 residues. The germline gives CDR1 MGHRA, CDR2 YSYEKL. CDR3 residues: CASSQGSGELFF. For the CDR3, the DNA is TGCGCCAGCAGTCAGGGCTCCGGGGAGCTGTTTTTT.

As DNA, the CDR3 is TGTGCCAGCAGCTTAGGTTCCGGGACAGCCTACAATGAGCAGTTCTTC. Protein product: CASSLGSGTAYNEQFF. V is TRBV7-2 and J is TRBJ2-1, with 7 bases that match TRBD1. The CDR3 has 16 amino acids. The V and J ends lost 1 base and 2 bases, in that order; junction bases with no gene match: 5. The germline V gene encodes CDR1 SGHTA and CDR2 FQGNSA.

V usage is TRBV29-1 and J usage is TRBJ2-3, with TRBD2 matching 11 bases. Germline lookup yields CDR1 SQVTM and CDR2 ANQGSEA. The CDR3 is made up of 14 amino acids. V was clipped by 7 bases and J by 6 bases; unmatched bases: 9. The CDR3 region has the DNA TGCAGCGGGGTTTTAGCGGGAGGGCCGGATACGCAGTATTTT. Translating it yields CSGVLAGGPDTQYF.

V and J are TRBV19 and TRBJ2-7, with D perhaps TRBD1 or TRBD2 (5 bases each). CDR1 and CDR2 from the germline V gene are LNHDA and SQIVND (reference sequence). The CDR3 consists of 14 residues. V shed 5 bases and J shed 2 bases, with 13 bases lying between them. The CDR3 DNA is TGTGCCAGTAGTCTGGGGGTCCTAGCCTACGAGCAGTACTTC. Protein product: CASSLGVLAYEQYF.

This clone appeared a single time. This same CDR3 is encoded by further DNA sequences in the sample. V and J are TRBV14 and TRBJ1-2; TRBD1 might be the D (6 bases). Germline-derived CDR1 and CDR2 are SGHDN and FVKESK. The CDR3 runs to 13 residues. The germline V and J ends were trimmed by 4 bases and 5 bases, with 11 bases remaining between them. The CDR3 here is CASSPQDRYGYTF. CDR3 coding DNA: TGTGCCAGCAGCCCGCAGGACAGATATGGCTACACCTTC.

The chain employs TRBV6-5 and TRBJ2-5; the match to TRBD2 covers 7 bases. With V trimmed by 8 bases and J by 4 bases, 1 base remained unmatched. CDR3 length equals 11 residues. Germline-derived CDR1 and CDR2 are MNHEY and SVGAGI. CDR3 amino acids: CASGGGETQYF. The CDR3 nucleotides are TGTGCCAGCGGGGGGGGAGAGACCCAGTACTTC.

The chain is built from TRBV6-5 and TRBJ2-5; possibly TRBD2 for D (5 bases). This CDR3 has 16 amino acids. Per the germline V gene, CDR1 is MNHEY and CDR2 is SVGAGI. Trimming took 2 bases from V and 5 from J, leaving 18 bases between them. CDR3 in DNA: TGTGCCAGCAGTTACGGCCGAGGGTTCCCGGGGGAGACCCAGTACTTC. Its protein product is CASSYGRGFPGETQYF.

This chain connects TRBV7-9 to TRBJ2-7; either TRBD1 or TRBD2 may supply D (5 bases each). Trimming left V 5 bases short and J 0 bases short, with 11 bases between. CDR1 is SEHNR and CDR2 is FQNEAQ in the germline V gene (reference sequence). The CDR3 spans 14 residues. The CDR3 nucleotides are TGTGCCAGCAGCGGGGACGGAAGCTCCTACGAGCAGTACTTC. This encodes CASSGDGSSYEQYF. The full variable domain, its missing parts supplied by reference TRBV7-9 and TRBJ2-7, is DTGVSQNPRHKITKRGQNVTFRCDPISEHNRLYWYRQTLGQGPEFLTYFQNEAQLEKSRLLSDRFSAERPKGSFSTLEIQRTEQGDSAMYLCASSGDGSSYEQYFGPGTRLTVT.

The V and J genes are TRBV19 and TRBJ2-7; 9 positions match TRBD1. With V trimmed by 3 bases and J by 7 bases, 10 bases remained unmatched. CDR1 is LNHDA and CDR2 is SQIVND in the germline V gene (reference sequence). The CDR3 is 15 residues long. CDR3 DNA: TGTGCCAGTAGTATGTTACAGGGGGCAACATGGGAGCAGTACTTC. This gives the protein CASSMLQGATWEQYF.

The rearrangement joins TRBV28 to TRBJ1-5; D is undetermined. The ends were cut back, 6 bases at V and 4 bases at J, with 10 bases in the middle. CDR1 and CDR2 (germline): MDHEN, SYDVKM. This CDR3 contains 13 residues. In nucleotides, the CDR3 is TGTGCCAGCAGCTCTTACATGAATCAGCCCCAGCATTTT. It codes for CASSSYMNQPQHF.

This clone was observed a few times. The rearrangement joins TRBV4-3 to TRBJ2-3; TRBD2 might be the D (5 bases). V was clipped by 0 bases and J by 2 bases, with 24 bases between them. The germline V gene encodes CDR1 LGHNA and CDR2 YSLEER. The CDR3 runs to 20 residues. CDR3 region: CASSQEVEREILGFTDTQYF. The CDR3 coding sequence is TGCGCCAGCAGCCAAGAAGTCGAGAGGGAAATCTTGGGTTTCACAGATACGCAGTATTTT.

V gene TRBV27 combines with J gene TRBJ1-5, with 9 bases fitting TRBD1. This CDR3 has 14 amino acids. V dropped 2 bases and J dropped 8; count of bases not matched to a gene: 4. Per germline, CDR1 MNHEY and CDR2 SMNVEV (reference sequence). Here the CDR3 reads CASSLDRGSKPQHF. CDR3 nucleotide sequence: TGTGCCAGCAGTTTAGACAGGGGGAGCAAGCCCCAGCATTTT.

The chain has TRBV27 and TRBJ2-1; D may match TRBD1 or TRBD2 (5 bases each). There are 13 residues in the CDR3. The germline V gene has CDR1 MNHEY and CDR2 SMNVEV (reference sequence). V lost 5 bases and J 4 bases, leaving 9 bases between the germline ends. CDR3 loop: CASSRDLYNEQFF. DNA for the CDR3: TGTGCCAGCAGTCGGGACCTGTACAATGAGCAGTTCTTC.

The chain has TRBV4-2 and TRBJ2-2, with D possibly TRBD2 on 6 matching bases. The CDR3 consists of 17 residues. V lost 4 bases and J 3 bases, leaving 18 bases between the germline ends. Looked up from germline, CDR1 is LGHNA and CDR2 is YNFKEQ. The CDR3 bases are TGTGCCAGCAGCCCCCCCCCGGGTCGGGAGTACACCGGGGAGCTGTTTTTT. Amino acid sequence: CASSPPPGREYTGELFF.

The chain carries TRBV9 and TRBJ1-1; 10 bases map to TRBD1. The junction had 11 bases not matched to a gene; V was cut back by 4 bases and J by 5 bases. CDR1 and CDR2 (germline): SGDLS, YYNGEE. This CDR3 spans 16 amino acids. This CDR3 reads CASSPVDRGRETEAFF. CDR3 sequence (DNA): TGTGCCAGCAGCCCGGTAGACAGGGGGCGGGAAACTGAAGCTTTCTTT.

The gene calls are TRBV13 and TRBJ2-2; TRBD1 matches 7 bases. This CDR3 region has 15 residues. The J segment lost 5 bases and the V segment lost 5 bases, leaving 8 bases of the junction unmatched. Germline V gene lookup returns CDR1 PRHDT and CDR2 FYEKMQ (reference sequence). Here the CDR3 DNA reads TGTGCCAGCAGCAGCGACAGGGTCGGAACCGGGGAGCTGTTTTTT. Amino acid sequence: CASSSDRVGTGELFF.

The J gene is TRBJ2-1, the V gene TRBV11-1, with TRBD2 as a possible D gene (5 bases). In germline, CDR1 is SGHAT, CDR2 FQDESV (reference sequence). The CDR3 has 15 amino acids. Deletions cut 5 bases from V and 7 bases from J, with 18 bases between. CDR3: CASSPHPSGRNEQFF. CDR3 bases: TGTGCCAGCAGCCCCCATCCGAGCGGCCGGAATGAGCAGTTCTTC.

The table lists this clone with a few counts. The chain employs TRBV10-1 and TRBJ2-7, with D unclear. V dropped 5 bases and J dropped 0 bases, with 8 bases sitting between them. The CDR3 totals 13 residues. The germline CDR1 and CDR2 sequences are WNHNN and SYGVQD (reference sequence). The CDR3 DNA reads as TGCGCCAGCAGTCCAGACAACTCCTACGAGCAGTACTTC. Its translation is CASSPDNSYEQYF.

The chain employs TRBV27 and TRBJ2-1; TRBD1 matches 8 bases. Germline V gene data show CDR1 as MNHEY and CDR2 as SMNVEV (reference sequence). The V gene end was trimmed by 6 bases and the J gene end by 3 bases; junction bases not matched to a gene: 10. The CDR3 has 16 amino acids. CDR3 sequence: CASSLGPGTGYNEQFF. For the CDR3, the DNA is TGTGCCAGCAGCCTCGGGCCCGGGACAGGCTACAATGAGCAGTTCTTC.

This clone was counted once. The V gene is TRBV11-2, the J gene TRBJ2-5, with D perhaps matching TRBD2 (5 bases). CDR3 length: 14 amino acids. The V gene lost 6 bases and the J gene lost 2 bases, with 13 bases spanning the gap. CDR1 and CDR2 from the germline V gene are SGHAT and FQNNGV. Here the CDR3 DNA reads TGTGCCAGCAGACCCGTGAGGGCGCAAGAGACCCAGTACTTC. Amino acid sequence: CASRPVRAQETQYF.

This clone was seen a handful of times. The chain carries TRBV27 and TRBJ1-5; D is undetermined. The V gene lost 5 bases and the J gene lost 9 bases, with 11 bases spanning the gap. The germline V gene encodes CDR1 MNHEY and CDR2 SMNVEV (reference sequence). The CDR3 runs 12 residues. The CDR3 protein is CASSAPSGPQHF. Here the CDR3 DNA reads TGTGCCAGCAGTGCCCCCTCGGGGCCCCAGCATTTT.

The chain is built from TRBV28 and TRBJ2-2; 13 bases are shared with TRBD2. V shed 6 bases, J shed 0 bases, and the junction held 4 bases outside the gene matches. Germline values: CDR1 MDHEN, CDR2 SYDVKM. This CDR3 contains 17 residues. CDR3 sequence reads: CASRRGLAGANTGELFF. CDR3 DNA sequence: TGTGCCAGCAGGAGAGGACTAGCGGGAGCGAACACCGGGGAGCTGTTTTTT.

The chain links TRBV4-3 to TRBJ2-2, with a possible D match to TRBD1 (6 bases). V dropped 2 bases and J dropped 4 bases, with 8 bases sitting between them. In germline, CDR1 is LGHNA, CDR2 YSLEER. This CDR3 comprises 14 residues. CDR3 loop: CASSQTGFTGELFF. CDR3 in DNA: TGCGCCAGCAGCCAAACAGGGTTCACCGGGGAGCTGTTTTTT.

V gene TRBV9 combines with J gene TRBJ2-5; 7 positions match TRBD2. Germline V lookup: CDR1 SGDLS, CDR2 YYNGEE. Unmatched junction bases numbered 10, after V lost 6 bases and J lost 2 bases. The CDR3 length is 15 residues. CDR3 nucleotides: TGTGCCAGCAACCCCAGCGGGATTGGGCAAGAGACCCAGTACTTC. This translates into CASNPSGIGQETQYF.

Only one count was recorded for this clone. The V call is TRBV7-2, the J call TRBJ2-1; the D gene is possibly TRBD2 (6 bases). The V gene lost 3 bases and the J gene lost 2 bases, with 8 bases spanning the gap. Germline lookup yields CDR1 SGHTA and CDR2 FQGNSA. This CDR3 contains 14 residues. CDR3 in amino acids: CASSLGGTYNEQFF. CDR3 bases: TGTGCCAGCAGCTTGGGCGGGACCTACAATGAGCAGTTCTTC.

The genes are TRBV4-1 and TRBJ1-1, with D possibly being TRBD1 (5 bases). The CDR3 consists of 14 residues. Germline assignment: CDR1 MGHRA and CDR2 YSYEKL. V was clipped by 6 bases and J by 5 bases, with 16 bases between them. The CDR3 region has the DNA TGCGCCAGCAGGCAAATTGGGGGATCGACTGAAGCTTTCTTT. Protein product: CASRQIGGSTEAFF.